These T cell receptor beta chains were read from a single sample in a study of T cell responses to AZD1222 COVID-19 vaccine. This table comes from immunoSEQ multiplex PCR, and its TCRdb copy is limited to in-frame clones, with some not included. The sample shows around 150,000 clones, just over 90% of them seen only once. Here the sequenced sample was peripheral blood, taken on day 0 of AZD1222 vaccination. The receptor set was obtained from an adult in good health. Each CDR3 is given with its conserved first and last residue. The order of the fields is clone size, V gene, D gene, J gene, CDR3 DNA, CDR3 protein. D genes are given only for firm matches. Size is stated for part of the rows, as once, few or many counts, or as a class when the clone is expanded.

size: -
V: TRBV6-2/TRBV6-3
D: -
J: TRBJ1-1
DNA: TGTGCCAGCAGATACCCTTCAGGACGGACTGAAGCTTTCTTT
CDR3: CASRYPSGRTEAFF

size: -
V: TRBV29-1
D: -
J: TRBJ2-1
DNA: TGCAGCGTTGAGTCGAGCCCCATCTACAATGAGCAGTTCTTC
CDR3: CSVESSPIYNEQFF

size: once
V: TRBV7-2
D: -
J: TRBJ1-1
DNA: TGTGCCAGCAGCCTCGGGACGGTGAACACTGAAGCTTTCTTT
CDR3: CASSLGTVNTEAFF

size: once
V: TRBV7-6
D: -
J: TRBJ2-7
DNA: TGTGCCAGCAGCCGGACTGGGAGCTCCTACGAGCAGTACTTC
CDR3: CASSRTGSSYEQYF

size: -
V: TRBV11-2
D: -
J: TRBJ2-3
DNA: TGTGCCAGCAGCTTAGTAGCTGGCTCGGGGGCAGATACGCAGTATTTT
CDR3: CASSLVAGSGADTQYF

size: once
V: TRBV5-4
D: -
J: TRBJ1-2
DNA: TGTGCCTCCAGTCAAAGGACGGGAGCTAACTATGGCTACACCTTC
CDR3: CASSQRTGANYGYTF

size: -
V: TRBV7-2
D: -
J: TRBJ2-1
DNA: TGTGCCAGCAGCTTAGCGGGACTTAACAATGAGCAGTTCTTC
CDR3: CASSLAGLNNEQFF

size: -
V: TRBV6-1
D: TRBD1
J: TRBJ1-5
DNA: TGTGCCAGCAGTGAAAGGGACAGGGGCGAGCCCCAGCATTTT
CDR3: CASSERDRGEPQHF

size: -
V: TRBV5-4
D: -
J: TRBJ2-1
DNA: TGTGCCAGCAGCTTGGGCGGCGGCGTCCGGTCCTACAATGAGCAGTTCTTC
CDR3: CASSLGGGVRSYNEQFF

size: -
V: TRBV19
D: TRBD1
J: TRBJ1-4
DNA: TGTGCCAGTAGTATCCGACAGGGGGCAACTAATGAAAAACTGTTTTTT
CDR3: CASSIRQGATNEKLFF

size: -
V: TRBV11-2
D: -
J: TRBJ1-1
DNA: TGTGCCAGCAGGCAATACGGGGGTACTGAAGCTTTCTTT
CDR3: CASRQYGGTEAFF

size: -
V: TRBV5-1
D: TRBD1
J: TRBJ2-7
DNA: TGCGCCAGCAGCTTGGTTACAGGGGTGAGCGACGAGCAGTACTTC
CDR3: CASSLVTGVSDEQYF

size: -
V: TRBV11-2
D: -
J: TRBJ2-5
DNA: TGTGCCAGCAGCCTGACCCGGTTCGGCGGGACAGAGACCCAGTACTTC
CDR3: CASSLTRFGGTETQYF

size: -
V: TRBV6-4
D: -
J: TRBJ1-5
DNA: TGTGCCAGCAGTGACAGTGAGGGGCCCGGACAGCCCCAGCATTTT
CDR3: CASSDSEGPGQPQHF

size: -
V: TRBV6-5
D: TRBD1
J: TRBJ1-6
DNA: TGTGCCACCAGGGGGCTCTCCTATAATTCACCCCTCCACTTT
CDR3: CATRGLSYNSPLHF

size: -
V: TRBV6-5
D: TRBD1
J: TRBJ1-1
DNA: TGTGCCAGCAGCTTACAGGGGGACACTGAAGCTTTCTTT
CDR3: CASSLQGDTEAFF

size: few
V: TRBV5-1
D: TRBD2
J: TRBJ2-2
DNA: TGCGCCAGCAGCTTGCGGGGGGAAACCGGGGAGCTGTTTTTT
CDR3: CASSLRGETGELFF

size: -
V: TRBV11-3
D: -
J: TRBJ2-1
DNA: TGTGCCAGCAGCTTAGCGGGGGAAAACTACAATGAGCAGTTCTTC
CDR3: CASSLAGENYNEQFF

size: -
V: TRBV4-1
D: -
J: TRBJ1-2
DNA: TGCGCCAGCAGCCATATTCTGGAATTGGGGATAATTAACTATGGCTACACCTTC
CDR3: CASSHILELGIINYGYTF

size: -
V: TRBV7-8
D: TRBD2
J: TRBJ2-7
DNA: TGTGCCAGCAGCTTAGAGGGAGGGAGAGCCTACGAGCAGTACTTC
CDR3: CASSLEGGRAYEQYF

size: -
V: TRBV6-2/TRBV6-3
D: TRBD2
J: TRBJ2-3
DNA: TGTGCCAGCAGTTACCCCCTGGTAGCGGGAGTCACAGATACGCAGTATTTT
CDR3: CASSYPLVAGVTDTQYF

size: once
V: TRBV3-1/TRBV3-2
D: -
J: TRBJ1-2
DNA: TGTGCCAGCAGCCAAGATGATCTAATTGAGGGGGGAGGCTACACCTTC
CDR3: CASSQDDLIEGGGYTF

size: -
V: TRBV7-8
D: -
J: TRBJ1-2
DNA: TGTGCCAGCAGCTCCCCAAGGGTCGGGGGGCGCGGAGGCTACACCTTC
CDR3: CASSSPRVGGRGGYTF

size: -
V: TRBV15
D: -
J: TRBJ1-1
DNA: TGTGCCACCAGCAGGGCTTATGGGACTGAAGCTTTCTTT
CDR3: CATSRAYGTEAFF